A single sample is the source of the 5 T cell receptor beta chains below, sequenced in a study of control samples from healthy donors and cancer patients. Using immunoSEQ multiplex PCR, the repertoire was profiled, and TCRdb retains in-frame clones only, with some absent. The sample shows around 130,000 clones, 70% to 90% of them seen only once. The sample comprised blood. The receptors originated from a man aged 45 to 65 in good health.

The gene calls are TRBV19 and TRBJ1-6; 10 bases agree with TRBD1. The CDR3 is made up of 15 amino acids. Trimming cost V 4 bases and J 7 bases; bases outside gene matches: 4. Germline V gene data show CDR1 as LNHDA and CDR2 as SQIVND (reference sequence). Here the CDR3 DNA reads TGTGCCAGTAGTACCCCGGGACAGGGGAATTCACCCCTCCACTTT. It specifies CASSTPGQGNSPLHF.

The V call is TRBV11-3, the J call TRBJ2-5; D unresolved. The CDR3 sequence is 13 residues long. The germline CDR1 and CDR2 sequences are SGHNT and YENEEA. Trimming removed 4 bases at V and 4 bases at J, with 10 bases between. CDR3 in amino acids: CASSSPALETQYF. The DNA for the CDR3 is TGTGCCAGCAGCTCACCCGCCCTAGAGACCCAGTACTTC.

This clone showed up just a few times. One end of the junction does not line up with germline, which may come from a read error. The chain has TRBV29-1 and TRBJ2-2, with D perhaps TRBD1 (5 bases). Germline V lookup: CDR1 SQVTM, CDR2 ANQGSEA. The CDR3 covers 10 residues. The CDR3 coding sequence is TGCAGCGTTGAAGAAGGGGTGCTGTTTTTT. It translates to CSVEEGVLFF.

V is TRBV5-6 and J is TRBJ2-1; a possible D gene is TRBD2 (5 bases). CDR3 length: 15 amino acids. Looked up from germline, CDR1 is SGHDT and CDR2 is YYEEEE. Between the trimmed V and J ends, which lost 2 bases and 0 bases, there was a span of 9 bases. CDR3 bases: TGTGCCAGCAGCTTTGAAGGGAGCTCCTACAATGAGCAGTTCTTC. As protein: CASSFEGSSYNEQFF. The entire variable domain, with the rest obtained from reference TRBV5-6 and TRBJ2-1, is as follows: DAGVTQSPTHLIKTRGQQVTLRCSPKSGHDTVSWYQQALGQGPQFIFQYYEEEERQRGNFPDRFSGHQFPNYSSELNVNALLLGDSALYLCASSFEGSSYNEQFFGPGTRLTVL.

J is TRBJ1-5 and V is TRBV19; 12 nucleotides align to TRBD1. CDR3 length: 15 amino acids. Germline V gene sequence: CDR1 LNHDA, CDR2 SQIVND (reference sequence). The J segment lost 2 bases and the V segment lost 5 bases, leaving 1 base of the junction unmatched. CDR3 bases: TGTGCCAGTAGTGGGACAGGGGGCGGCAATCAGCCCCAGCATTTT. Protein sequence: CASSGTGGGNQPQHF.